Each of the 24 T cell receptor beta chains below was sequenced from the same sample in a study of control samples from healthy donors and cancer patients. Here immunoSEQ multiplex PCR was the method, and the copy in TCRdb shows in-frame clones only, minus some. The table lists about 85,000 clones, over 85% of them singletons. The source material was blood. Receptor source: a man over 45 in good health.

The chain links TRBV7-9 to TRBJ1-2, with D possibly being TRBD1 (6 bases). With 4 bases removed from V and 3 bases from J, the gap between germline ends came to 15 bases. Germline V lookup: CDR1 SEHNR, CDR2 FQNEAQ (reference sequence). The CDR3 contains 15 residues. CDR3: CASSSPGQRYYGYTF. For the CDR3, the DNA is TGTGCCAGCAGCTCCCCCGGACAGCGGTACTATGGCTACACCTTC. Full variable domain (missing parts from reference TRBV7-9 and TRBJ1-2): DTGVSQNPRHKITKRGQNVTFRCDPISEHNRLYWYRQTLGQGPEFLTYFQNEAQLEKSRLLSDRFSAERPKGSFSTLEIQRTEQGDSAMYLCASSSPGQRYYGYTFGSGTRLTVV.

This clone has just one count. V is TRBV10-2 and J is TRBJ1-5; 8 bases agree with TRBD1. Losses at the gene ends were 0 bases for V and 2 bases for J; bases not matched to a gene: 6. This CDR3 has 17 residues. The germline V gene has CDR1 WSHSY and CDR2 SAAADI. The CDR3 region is CASSESGGTGRNQPQHF. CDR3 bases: TGCGCCAGCAGTGAGTCAGGGGGGACAGGACGCAATCAGCCCCAGCATTTT.

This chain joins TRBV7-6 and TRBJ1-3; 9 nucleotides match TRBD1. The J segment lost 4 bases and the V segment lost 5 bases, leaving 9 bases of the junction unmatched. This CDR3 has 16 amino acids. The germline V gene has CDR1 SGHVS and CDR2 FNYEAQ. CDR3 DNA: TGTGCCAGCAGCCTCGACTCCGGGACAGGGGGAAACACCATATATTTT. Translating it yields CASSLDSGTGGNTIYF.

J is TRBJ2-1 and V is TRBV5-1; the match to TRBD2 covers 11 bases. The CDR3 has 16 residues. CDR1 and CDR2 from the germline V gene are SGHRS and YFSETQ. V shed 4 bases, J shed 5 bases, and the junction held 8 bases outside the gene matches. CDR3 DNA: TGCGCCAGCAGCCCGGGTGGGACTAGCGGTAACAATGAGCAGTTCTTC. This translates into CASSPGGTSGNNEQFF. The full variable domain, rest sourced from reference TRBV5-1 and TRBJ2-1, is KAGVTQTPRYLIKTRGQQVTLSCSPISGHRSVSWYQQTPGQGLQFLFEYFSETQRNKGNFPGRFSGRQFSNSRSEMNVSTLELGDSALYLCASSPGGTSGNNEQFFGPGTRLTVL.

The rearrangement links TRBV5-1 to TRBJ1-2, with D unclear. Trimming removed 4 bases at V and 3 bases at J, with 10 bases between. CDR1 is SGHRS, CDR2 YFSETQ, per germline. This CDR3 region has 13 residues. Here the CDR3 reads CASSADGDYGYTF. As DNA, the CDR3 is TGCGCCAGCAGCGCGGACGGGGACTATGGCTACACCTTC.

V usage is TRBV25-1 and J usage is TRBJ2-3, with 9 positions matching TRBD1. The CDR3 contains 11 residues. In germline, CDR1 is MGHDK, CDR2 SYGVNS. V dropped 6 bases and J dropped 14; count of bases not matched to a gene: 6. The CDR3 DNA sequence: TGTGCCAGCAGGGGACAGGGACCACGGTATTTT. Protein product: CASRGQGPRYF.

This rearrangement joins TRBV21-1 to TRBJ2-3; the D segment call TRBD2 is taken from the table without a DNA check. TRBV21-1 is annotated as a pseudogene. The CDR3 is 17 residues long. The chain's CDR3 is CASSKDRSGGALNTQYF. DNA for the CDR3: TGTGCCAGCAGCAAGGACCGTAGCGGGGGGGCTTTAAATACGCAGTATTTT.

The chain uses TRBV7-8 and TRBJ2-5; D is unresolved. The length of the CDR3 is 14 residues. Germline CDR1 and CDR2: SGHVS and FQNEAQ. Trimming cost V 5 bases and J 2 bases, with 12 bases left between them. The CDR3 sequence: CASSLDTVQETQYF. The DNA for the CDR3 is TGTGCCAGCAGCCTTGATACAGTTCAAGAGACCCAGTACTTC.

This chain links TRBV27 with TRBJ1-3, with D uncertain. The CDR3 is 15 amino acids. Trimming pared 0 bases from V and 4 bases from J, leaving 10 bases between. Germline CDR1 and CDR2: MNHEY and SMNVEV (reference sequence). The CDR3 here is CASSLSWGAGNTIYF. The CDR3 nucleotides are TGTGCCAGCAGTTTATCATGGGGAGCAGGAAACACCATATATTTT.

The DNA for the CDR3 is TGTGCCAGTAGTATAGAAGGGCTCGGTGAAGCTTTCTTT. Translated: CASSIEGLGEAFF. The chain joins TRBV19 to TRBJ1-1; D gene uncertain. Trimming pared 0 bases from V and 7 bases from J, leaving 9 bases between. The germline V gene has CDR1 LNHDA and CDR2 SQIVND (reference sequence). This CDR3 region has 13 residues.

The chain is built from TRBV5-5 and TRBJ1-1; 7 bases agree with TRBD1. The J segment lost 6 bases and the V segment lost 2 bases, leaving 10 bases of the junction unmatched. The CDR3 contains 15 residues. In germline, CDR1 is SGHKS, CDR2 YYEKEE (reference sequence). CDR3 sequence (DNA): TGTGCCAGCAGCTTTGGTACAGGGGCGCGGGCTGAAGCTTTCTTT. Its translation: CASSFGTGARAEAFF.

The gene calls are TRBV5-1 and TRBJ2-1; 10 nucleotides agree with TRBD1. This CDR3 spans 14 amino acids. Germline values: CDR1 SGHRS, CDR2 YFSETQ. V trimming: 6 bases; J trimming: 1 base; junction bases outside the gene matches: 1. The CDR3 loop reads CASTGQGSYNEQFF. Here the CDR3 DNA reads TGCGCCAGCACGGGACAGGGGTCCTACAATGAGCAGTTCTTC.

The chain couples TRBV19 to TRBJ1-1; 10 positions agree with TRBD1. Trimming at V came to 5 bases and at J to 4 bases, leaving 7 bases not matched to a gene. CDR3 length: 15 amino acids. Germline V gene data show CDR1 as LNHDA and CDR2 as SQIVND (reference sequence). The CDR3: CASSARTGGVTEAFF. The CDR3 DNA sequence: TGTGCCAGTAGTGCTCGGACAGGGGGAGTCACTGAAGCTTTCTTT.

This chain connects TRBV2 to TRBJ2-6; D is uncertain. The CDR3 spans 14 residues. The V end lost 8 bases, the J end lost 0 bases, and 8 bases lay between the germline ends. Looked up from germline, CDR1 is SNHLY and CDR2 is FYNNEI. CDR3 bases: TGTGCCAGCGCCGGTAGCTCTGGGGCCAACGTCCTGACTTTC. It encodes CASAGSSGANVLTF.

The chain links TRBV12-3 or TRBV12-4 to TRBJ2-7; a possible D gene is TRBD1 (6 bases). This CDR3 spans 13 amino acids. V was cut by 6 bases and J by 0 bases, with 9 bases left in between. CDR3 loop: CASRPDSSYEQYF. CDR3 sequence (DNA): TGTGCCAGCAGACCGGACAGCTCCTACGAGCAGTACTTC.

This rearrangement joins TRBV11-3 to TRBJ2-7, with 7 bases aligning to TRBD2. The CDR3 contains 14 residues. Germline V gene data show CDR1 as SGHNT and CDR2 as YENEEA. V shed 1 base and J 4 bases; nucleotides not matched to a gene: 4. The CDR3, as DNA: TGTGCCAGCAGCTTAGTGGGCGGGGGATACGAGCAGTACTTC. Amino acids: CASSLVGGGYEQYF.

Here the CDR3 DNA reads TGTGCCAGCAGTGTACACACCTACGAGCAGTACTTC. Amino acid sequence: CASSVHTYEQYF. The chain is built from TRBV6-6 and TRBJ2-7; D remains unclear. Trimming took 5 bases from V and 2 from J, leaving 7 bases between them. This CDR3 has 12 residues. Germline CDR1 is MNHNY and CDR2 is SVGAGI (reference sequence).

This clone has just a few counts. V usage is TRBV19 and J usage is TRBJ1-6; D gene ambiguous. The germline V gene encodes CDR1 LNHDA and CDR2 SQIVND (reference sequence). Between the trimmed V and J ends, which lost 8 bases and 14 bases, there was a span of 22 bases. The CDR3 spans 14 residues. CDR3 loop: CASGSDGEIGSLHF. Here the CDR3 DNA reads TGTGCCAGTGGGTCTGACGGGGAAATTGGATCCCTCCACTTT. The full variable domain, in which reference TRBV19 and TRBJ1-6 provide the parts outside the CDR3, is DGGITQSPKYLFRKEGQNVTLSCEQNLNHDAMYWYRQDPGQGLRLIYYSQIVNDFQKGDIAEGYSVSREKKESFPLTVTSAQKNPTAFYLCASGSDGEIGSLHFGNGTRLTVT.

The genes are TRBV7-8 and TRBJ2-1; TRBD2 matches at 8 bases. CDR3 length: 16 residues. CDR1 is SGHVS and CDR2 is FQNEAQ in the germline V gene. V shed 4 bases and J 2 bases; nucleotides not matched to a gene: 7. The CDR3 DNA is TGTGCCAGCAGCTCATTAGCGGGATATACCTACAATGAGCAGTTCTTC. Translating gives CASSSLAGYTYNEQFF.

This chain's CDR3 is CSALSRETQYF. As DNA, the CDR3 is TGCAGTGCCCTCTCTAGGGAGACCCAGTACTTC. V usage is TRBV20-1 and J usage is TRBJ2-5; no clear D. This CDR3 has 11 amino acids. Looked up from germline, CDR1 is DFQATT and CDR2 is SNEGSKA (reference sequence). V was cut by 6 bases and J by 5 bases, with 10 bases left in between.

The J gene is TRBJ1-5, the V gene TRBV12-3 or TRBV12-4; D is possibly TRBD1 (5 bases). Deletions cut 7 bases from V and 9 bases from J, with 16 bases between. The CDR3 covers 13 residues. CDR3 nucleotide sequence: TGTGCCAGCATCTCTGGGACCGTTGGGCCCCAGCATTTT. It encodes CASISGTVGPQHF.

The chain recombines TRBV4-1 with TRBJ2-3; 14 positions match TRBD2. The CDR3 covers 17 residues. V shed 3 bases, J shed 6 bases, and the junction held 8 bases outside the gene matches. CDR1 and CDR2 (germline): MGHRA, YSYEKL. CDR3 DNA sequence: TGCGCCAGCAGCCAGTCCGGGACTAGCGGGGGCCTGGATACGCAGTATTTT. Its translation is CASSQSGTSGGLDTQYF.

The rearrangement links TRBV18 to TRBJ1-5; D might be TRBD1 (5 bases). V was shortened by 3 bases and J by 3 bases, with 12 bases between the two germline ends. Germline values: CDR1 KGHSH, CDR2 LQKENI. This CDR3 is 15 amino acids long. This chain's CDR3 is CASSPETGSNQPQHF. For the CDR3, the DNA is TGTGCCAGCTCACCGGAAACAGGATCCAATCAGCCCCAGCATTTT.

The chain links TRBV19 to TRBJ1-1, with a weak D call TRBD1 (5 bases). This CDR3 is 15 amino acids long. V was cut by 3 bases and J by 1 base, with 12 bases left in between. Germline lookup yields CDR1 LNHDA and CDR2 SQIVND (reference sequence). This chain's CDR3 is CASSIRGTSNTEAFF. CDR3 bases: TGTGCCAGTAGTATTAGAGGGACGTCGAACACTGAAGCTTTCTTT.